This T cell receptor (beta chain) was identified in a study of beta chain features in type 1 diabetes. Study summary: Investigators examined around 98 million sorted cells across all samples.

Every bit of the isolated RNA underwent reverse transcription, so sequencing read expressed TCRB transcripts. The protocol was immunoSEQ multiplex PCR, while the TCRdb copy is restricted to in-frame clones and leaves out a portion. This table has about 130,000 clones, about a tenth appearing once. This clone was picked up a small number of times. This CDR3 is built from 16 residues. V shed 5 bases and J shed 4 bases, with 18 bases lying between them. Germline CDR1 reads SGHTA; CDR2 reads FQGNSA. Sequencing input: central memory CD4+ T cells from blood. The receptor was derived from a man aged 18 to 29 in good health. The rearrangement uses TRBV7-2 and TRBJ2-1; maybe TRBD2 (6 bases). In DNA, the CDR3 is TGTGCCAGCAGCCCGGAGGTCGGGGGTCGATACAATGAGCAGTTCTTC. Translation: CASSPEVGGRYNEQFF.